This T cell receptor (beta chain) was recovered during a study of cytomegalovirus exposure and HLA in healthy donors. To note about this clone: Its target is not known.

The PCR was carried out with 60 Vbeta primers and 13 Jbeta primers. Profiled with immunoSEQ multiplex PCR; TCRdb holds only in-frame clones, not every one. The sample yields 65,000 or so clones, approximately 82% seen once. This CDR3 spans 14 amino acids. V was shortened by 6 bases and J by 0 bases, with 6 bases between the two germline ends. Germline CDR1 reads ENHRY; CDR2 reads SYGVKD. Points from the study as a whole: DRB1 showed the most TCR associations and HLA-C the fewest in a later analysis, as rates varied by HLA locus. Per a prior analysis, the majority of TCR beta V segments were productive roughly 87% or roughly 30% of the time. In a later analysis, the majority of CMV-associated beta chains seemingly showed HLA restriction. TCR beta chain V- and J-gene trimming was linked, in a later analysis, to a missense variant in DCLRE1C.

The receptor was derived from a girl aged 5 to 17 in good health and CMV-seropositive. This rearrangement joins TRBV10-3 to TRBJ1-6; D remains ambiguous. The sample taken for sequencing was PBMCs. The CDR3: CAIRKSSYNSPLHF. The CDR3 DNA reads TGTGCCATCAGAAAGAGCTCCTATAATTCACCCCTCCACTTT.